The next 3 T cell receptor beta chains were all read from a single sample in a study of cytomegalovirus exposure and HLA in healthy donors (dated by TCRdb to the late 2010s). Libraries were built with the immunoSEQ multiplex PCR assay. For the multiplex PCR, a mixture combining 60 forward primers for TCR Vbeta segments and 13 reverse primers for TCR Jbeta segments was used. TCRdb mirrors the immuneACCESS table, restricted to in-frame sequences. Some clones are absent from its copies; in checked studies, under half trace to an unresolved V gene, and the reason for the others is unknown. The table for this sample lists about 180,000 clones; around three quarters of them were counted only once. Approximately 2% of the sample comes from the top ten. Material: PBMCs. The receptors originated from a woman aged 25 to 39 in good health and CMV-seronegative.

The V call is TRBV29-1, the J call TRBJ2-7; TRBD1 aligns across 9 bases. Germline V CDR1 and CDR2: SQVTM, ANQGSEA. Germline trimming cut 2 bases from V and 3 bases from J; bases unmatched to any gene: 2. The CDR3 consists of 13 residues. CDR3 in amino acids: CSVEMTGGYEQYF. The CDR3 nucleotides read TGCAGCGTTGAAATGACAGGGGGCTACGAGCAGTACTTC.

The chain combines TRBV5-1 with TRBJ1-2; 7 bases fit TRBD1. Germline CDR1 reads SGHRS; CDR2 reads YFSETQ. J was trimmed by 5 bases and V by 0 bases; bases with no gene match: 7. This CDR3 has 15 residues. The CDR3 loop is CASSLGPGGQYGYTF. DNA for the CDR3: TGCGCCAGCAGCTTGGGCCCAGGGGGACAGTATGGCTACACCTTC.

The chain links TRBV19 to TRBJ2-1; perhaps TRBD2 as D (5 bases). There are 16 residues in the CDR3. Trimming took off 9 bases at V and 4 bases at J, with 22 bases between the two ends. CDR1 LNHDA and CDR2 SQIVND come from the germline V gene (reference sequence). CDR3 sequence: CASPVALSESYNEQFF. The DNA of the CDR3 is TGTGCCAGCCCGGTAGCGCTCTCGGAATCATACAATGAGCAGTTCTTC.